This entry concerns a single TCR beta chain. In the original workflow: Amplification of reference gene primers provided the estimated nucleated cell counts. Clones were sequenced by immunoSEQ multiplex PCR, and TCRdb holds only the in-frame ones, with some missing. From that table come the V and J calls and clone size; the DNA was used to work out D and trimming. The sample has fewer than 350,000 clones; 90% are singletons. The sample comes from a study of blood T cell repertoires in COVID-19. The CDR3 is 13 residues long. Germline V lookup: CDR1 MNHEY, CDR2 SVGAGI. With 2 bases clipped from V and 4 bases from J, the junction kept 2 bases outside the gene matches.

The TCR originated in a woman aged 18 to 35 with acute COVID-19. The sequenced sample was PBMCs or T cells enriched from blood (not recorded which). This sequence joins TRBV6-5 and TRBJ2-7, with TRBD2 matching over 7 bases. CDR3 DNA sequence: TGTGCCAGCAGTTACAGGGGAGGGTACGAGCAGTACTTC. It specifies CASSYRGGYEQYF.